This T cell receptor (beta chain) was retrieved from a study of T cell clonality in common variable immunodeficiency. Sequencing input was equivalent genomic DNA from CVID and controls. The table came from immunoSEQ multiplex PCR; TCRdb's copy has only in-frame clones and leaves some out. The table lists about 42,000 clones, no singletons, with 2.1% in the top ten. Heparinized whole blood, about 5 to 9 ml, came from each donor. Broader study findings: Shared TCRbeta clones were fewer between CVID subjects than controls. CVID subjects showed higher TCRbeta clonality than healthy controls.

This clone was recorded many times. The antigen remains undetermined. The read comes to an end 3 residues before the CDR3 does, leaving the germline J gene to fill in the end. The CDR3 has 12 residues. Germline CDR1 and CDR2: GTSNPN and SVGIG (reference sequence). The TCR was taken from a person aged 18-69 years in good health. Input material: peripheral blood mononuclear cells. The V and J genes are TRBV30 and TRBJ2-1; 9 bases fit TRBD2. Partial CDR3 DNA: TGTGGCGGGGGGGGGAGCTACAATGAG. Protein: CGGGGSYNE. The full CDR3 sequence reads CGGGGSYNEQFF. The whole variable domain, filled in from reference TRBV30 and TRBJ2-1, reads SQTIHQWPATLVQPVGSPLSLECTVEGTSNPNLYWYRQAAGRGLQLLFYSVGIGQISSEVPQNLSASRPQDRQFILSSKKLLLSDSGFYLCGGGGSYNEQFFGPGTRLTVL.